Detailed here is one T cell receptor beta chain. No antigen is known for it. The donors, all healthy, were Caucasians living in Russia, aged about 6 to 90. Researchers collected about 10 milliliters of peripheral blood from every single donor. The record originates from a study of blood T cells in healthy people across ages. Study-level points and caveats: Strongly correlated with naive T cell percentage was TCR beta diversity. In long-lived donors, naive CD4+ cell counts and diversity exceeded those of aged donors.

The use of a sample-barcoded 5' primer and a J-beta primer mix characterized a second PCR of roughly 7 to 11 cycles. TCRdb independently ran MiXCR on the 5' RACE reads; one entry per CDR3 protein. The sample has roughly 1,300,000 distinct CDR3 sequences, around 59% seen once. This CDR3 has 12 amino acids. V was shortened by 1 base and J by 8 bases, with 5 bases between the two germline ends. Sequencing was carried out using blood. This sequence originates from a man aged 18 to 30 in good health. The chain is built from TRBV12-3 or TRBV12-4 and TRBJ1-4; D uncertain. Here the CDR3 DNA reads TGTGCCAGCAGTTTAGGTTTGGAAAAACTGTTTTTT. Translating gives CASSLGLEKLFF.